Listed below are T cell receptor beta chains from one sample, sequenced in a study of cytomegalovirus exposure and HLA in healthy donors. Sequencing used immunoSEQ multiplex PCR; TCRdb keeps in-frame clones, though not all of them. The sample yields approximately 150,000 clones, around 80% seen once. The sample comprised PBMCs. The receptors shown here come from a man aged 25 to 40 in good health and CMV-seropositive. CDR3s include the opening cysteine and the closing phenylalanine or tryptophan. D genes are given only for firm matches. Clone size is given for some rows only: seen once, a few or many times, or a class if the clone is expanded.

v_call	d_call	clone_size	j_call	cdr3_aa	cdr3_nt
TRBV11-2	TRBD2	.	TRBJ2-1	CASSPSGRGGGEQFF	TGTGCCAGCAGCCCTAGCGGGAGGGGCGGCGGTGAGCAGTTCTTC
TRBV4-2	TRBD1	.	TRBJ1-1	CASSVGQEFMNTEAFF	TGTGCCAGCAGCGTTGGACAGGAATTCATGAACACTGAAGCTTTCTTT
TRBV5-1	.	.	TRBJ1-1	CASSLAARVNTEAFF	TGCGCCAGCAGCTTGGCCGCCCGGGTGAACACTGAAGCTTTCTTT
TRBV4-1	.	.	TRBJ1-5	CASSQEGYDQPQHF	TGCGCCAGCAGCCAAGAGGGCTACGATCAGCCCCAGCATTTT
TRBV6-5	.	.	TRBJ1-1	CASSFQGQTEAFF	TGTGCCAGCAGCTTCCAGGGGCAGACTGAAGCTTTCTTT
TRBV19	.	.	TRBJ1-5	CASRRDNSLGNQPQHF	TGTGCCAGTAGACGGGACAATTCTTTAGGCAATCAGCCCCAGCATTTT
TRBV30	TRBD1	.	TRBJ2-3	CAWHTGTGADTQYF	TGTGCCTGGCATACCGGGACAGGGGCAGATACGCAGTATTTT
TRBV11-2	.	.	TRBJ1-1	CASSLRGKAFF	TGTGCCAGCAGTTTAAGGGGAAAAGCTTTCTTT
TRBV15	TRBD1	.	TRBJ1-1	CATSGGQEPWWAEAFF	TGTGCCACCAGCGGGGGACAGGAGCCTTGGTGGGCTGAAGCTTTCTTT
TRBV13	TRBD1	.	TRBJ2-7	CATTPRDREYEQYF	TGTGCCACGACCCCCCGGGACAGGGAATACGAGCAGTACTTC
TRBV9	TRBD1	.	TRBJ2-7	CASAPPTGDYEQYF	TGTGCCAGCGCCCCACCGACAGGGGACTACGAGCAGTACTTC
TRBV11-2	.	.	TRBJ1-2	CASSSIQGSYGYTF	TGTGCCAGCAGCTCAATTCAGGGGTCCTATGGCTACACCTTC
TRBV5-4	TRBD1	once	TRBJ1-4	CASSLGRGLANEKLFF	TGTGCCAGCAGCTTGGGCAGGGGGCTTGCTAATGAAAAACTGTTTTTT
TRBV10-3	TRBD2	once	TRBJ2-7	CAISERGLALDEQYF	TGTGCCATCAGTGAACGGGGACTAGCCTTAGACGAGCAGTACTTC
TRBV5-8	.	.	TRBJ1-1	CASSLGGRVATEAFF	TGTGCCAGCAGCTTAGGTGGCAGGGTTGCTACTGAAGCTTTCTTT
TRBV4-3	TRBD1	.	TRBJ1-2	CASSPWAGGWGLGYTF	TGCGCCAGCAGCCCTTGGGCAGGGGGATGGGGGCTTGGCTACACCTTC
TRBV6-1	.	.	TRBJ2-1	CASSLRDFNNEQFF	TGTGCCAGCAGCCTCCGGGATTTCAACAATGAGCAGTTCTTC
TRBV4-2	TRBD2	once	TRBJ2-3	CASSQLAASTDTQYF	TGTGCCAGCAGCCAACTAGCGGCTAGCACAGATACGCAGTATTTT
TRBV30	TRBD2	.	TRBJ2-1	CAWTSGRNEQFF	TGTGCCTGGACTAGCGGGAGAAATGAGCAGTTCTTC
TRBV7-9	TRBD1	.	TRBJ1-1	CSSSYDRGRAFF	TGTTCCAGCAGCTACGACAGGGGGCGGGCTTTCTTT
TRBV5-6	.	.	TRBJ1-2	CASSSWTARGGYTF	TGTGCCAGCAGCTCTTGGACCGCAAGGGGTGGCTACACCTTC
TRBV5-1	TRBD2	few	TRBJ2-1	CASRASGSSYNEQFF	TGCGCCAGCAGGGCTAGCGGGAGCTCCTACAATGAGCAGTTCTTC
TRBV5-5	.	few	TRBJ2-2	CASSGLPANTGELFF	TGTGCCAGTTCCGGACTGCCCGCGAACACCGGGGAGCTGTTTTTT
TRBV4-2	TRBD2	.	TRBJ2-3	CASSQERGGLRTSGRASTDTQYF	TGTGCCAGCAGCCAAGAAAGGGGAGGGTTGAGGACTAGCGGGAGGGCCTCCACAGATACGCAGTATTTT
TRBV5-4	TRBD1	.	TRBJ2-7	CASSDRTGSLYEQYF	TGTGCCAGCAGCGACAGGACAGGGTCCCTCTACGAGCAGTACTTC
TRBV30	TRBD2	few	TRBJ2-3	CAWSQREADTQYF	TGTGCCTGGAGTCAGCGGGAGGCAGATACGCAGTATTTT
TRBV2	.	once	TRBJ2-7	CASSEARSANGYEQYF	TGTGCCAGCAGTGAAGCTCGCAGCGCCAATGGCTACGAGCAGTACTTC
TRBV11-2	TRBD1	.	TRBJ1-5	CASSPYSRGHQPQHF	TGTGCCAGCAGCCCATACAGTAGGGGGCATCAGCCCCAGCATTTT
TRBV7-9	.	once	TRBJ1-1	CASSRPGALGTEAFF	TGTGCCAGCAGCAGGCCAGGGGCGTTGGGAACTGAAGCTTTCTTT
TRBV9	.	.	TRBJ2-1	CASSCQGCEQFF	TGTGCCAGCAGCTGTCAGGGCTGTGAGCAGTTCTTC
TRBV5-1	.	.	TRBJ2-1	CASSLGYGLGTNEQFF	TGCGCCAGCAGCTTGGGTTATGGTTTAGGGACAAATGAGCAGTTCTTC
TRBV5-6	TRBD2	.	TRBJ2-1	CASSLPSGGPNEQFF	TGTGCCAGCAGCTTGCCTAGCGGGGGTCCCAATGAGCAGTTCTTC
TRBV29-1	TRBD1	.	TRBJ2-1	CSVESRTGNNEQFF	TGCAGCGTTGAAAGCCGGACAGGTAACAATGAGCAGTTCTTC
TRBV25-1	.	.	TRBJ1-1	CASVPHTNTEAFF	TGTGCCAGCGTCCCACATACGAACACTGAAGCTTTCTTT
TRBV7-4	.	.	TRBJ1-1	CASSLWGDEGDTEAFF	TGTGCCAGCAGCTTATGGGGGGACGAAGGGGACACTGAAGCTTTCTTT
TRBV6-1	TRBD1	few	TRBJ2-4	CASSEFPLGQAVAKNIQYF	TGTGCCAGCAGTGAATTTCCTTTGGGACAGGCAGTAGCCAAAAACATTCAGTACTTC
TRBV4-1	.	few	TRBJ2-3	CASSQDGGSSTDTQYF	TGCGCCAGCAGCCAAGATGGAGGCAGCAGCACAGATACGCAGTATTTT
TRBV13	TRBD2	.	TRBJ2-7	CASSPGLAEYEQYF	TGTGCCAGCAGCCCGGGACTAGCGGAATACGAGCAGTACTTC
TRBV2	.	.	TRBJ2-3	CASRNLGTSTDTQYF	TGTGCCAGCAGGAACCTAGGGACTAGCACAGATACGCAGTATTTT
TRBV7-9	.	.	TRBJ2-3	CASSLGRAADTQYF	TGTGCCAGCAGCTTAGGGAGGGCCGCCGATACGCAGTATTTT
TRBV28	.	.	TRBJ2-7	CASRGGRNEQYF	TGTGCCAGCAGGGGAGGACGGAACGAGCAGTACTTC
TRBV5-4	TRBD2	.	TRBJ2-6	CASSRSGPGANVLTF	TGTGCCAGCAGCCGTAGCGGGCCTGGGGCCAACGTCCTGACTTTC
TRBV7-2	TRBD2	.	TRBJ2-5	CASSLALAGGETQYF	TGTGCCAGCAGCTTAGCCCTAGCGGGGGGGGAGACCCAGTACTTC
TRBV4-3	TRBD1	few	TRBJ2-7	CASSQADRAIRYEQYF	TGCGCCAGCAGCCAAGCGGACAGGGCGATTCGCTACGAGCAGTACTTC
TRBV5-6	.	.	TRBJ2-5	CASSLVQGQETQYF	TGTGCCAGCAGCTTGGTTCAGGGGCAAGAGACCCAGTACTTC
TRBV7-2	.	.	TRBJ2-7	CASSWVPAGVYEQYF	TGTGCCAGCAGCTGGGTCCCCGCAGGTGTCTACGAGCAGTACTTC
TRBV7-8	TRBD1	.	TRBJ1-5	CASSFQGVNQPQHF	TGTGCCAGCAGCTTCCAGGGGGTGAATCAGCCCCAGCATTTT
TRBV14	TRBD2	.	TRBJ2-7	CASSLLGLADSSYEQYF	TGTGCCAGCAGCTTGTTGGGACTAGCGGACAGCTCCTACGAGCAGTACTTC
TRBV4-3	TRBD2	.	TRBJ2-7	CASSQRAGALSSYEQYF	TGCGCCAGCAGCCAAAGAGCGGGGGCCTTAAGCTCCTACGAGCAGTACTTC
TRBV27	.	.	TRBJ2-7	CASSFLGVAEQYF	TGTGCCAGCAGTTTCCTCGGAGTTGCCGAGCAGTACTTC
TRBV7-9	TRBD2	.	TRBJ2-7	CASSLGKTSSEQYF	TGTGCCAGCAGCTTAGGGAAGACTAGCTCCGAGCAGTACTTC
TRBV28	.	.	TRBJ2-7	CASSLFSTDPRKEAEQYF	TGTGCCAGCAGTTTGTTTTCGACGGACCCCCGTAAGGAGGCCGAACAGTACTTC
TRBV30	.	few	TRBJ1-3	CAWSVMGTAGNTIYF	TGTGCCTGGAGCGTTATGGGGACTGCTGGAAACACCATATATTTT